The 5 T cell receptor beta chains in this list originate from one sample, sequenced in a study of Ad26.COV2.S vaccination and SARS-CoV-2 variants. Libraries were prepared by immunoSEQ multiplex PCR; TCRdb keeps only in-frame clonotypes and omits some of them. Of 350,000 to 450,000 clones in the sample, around 92% were seen once. The sample in question was peripheral blood, obtained after recovery from COVID-19. The receptors were sampled from a human donor who had recovered from COVID-19.

The rearrangement joins TRBV7-3 to TRBJ2-3, with 12 bases that match TRBD2. The CDR3 has 16 amino acids. Looked up from germline, CDR1 is SGHTA and CDR2 is FQGTGA. V lost 5 bases to trimming and J lost 4 bases; unmatched junction nucleotides: 7. The CDR3 DNA sequence: TGTGCCAGCAGCACCCCCCTAGCGGGGGGGCCAGATACGCAGTATTTT. Residues: CASSTPLAGGPDTQYF.

V is TRBV19 and J is TRBJ1-3; 8 bases fit TRBD1. This CDR3 comprises 15 residues. CDR1 is LNHDA and CDR2 is SQIVND in the germline V gene (reference sequence). With 7 bases clipped from V and 4 bases from J, the junction kept 9 bases outside the gene matches. The CDR3 bases are TGTGCCAGTACCCCACACGGGACAGGCGGAAACACCATATATTTT. Its translation: CASTPHGTGGNTIYF.

This clone showed up just once. The chain has TRBV5-4 and TRBJ1-2; the D gene is possibly TRBD1 (6 bases). Deletions cut 5 bases from V and 5 bases from J, with 13 bases between. The CDR3 sequence is 13 residues long. Germline CDR1 SGHNT, CDR2 YYREEE (reference sequence). The CDR3 loop reads CASSPDSGYGYTF. CDR3 nucleotide sequence: TGTGCCAGCAGTCCGGACAGCGGTTATGGCTACACCTTC.

Turning to this clone: This same CDR3 is encoded by further DNA sequences in the sample. V gene TRBV9 combines with J gene TRBJ1-1; 8 nucleotides agree with TRBD1. The CDR3 extends over 14 amino acids. CDR1 SGDLS and CDR2 YYNGEE come from the germline V gene. V was pared by 2 bases and J by 2 bases, with 2 bases of the junction left unmatched. Here the CDR3 DNA reads TGTGCCAGCAGCGTGGGACAGGCAAACACTGAAGCTTTCTTT. It translates to CASSVGQANTEAFF.

V is TRBV5-1 and J is TRBJ2-5; D uncertain. The V end was cut by 0 bases, the J end by 3 bases, with 3 bases between. The CDR3 is 12 amino acids. CDR1 is SGHRS, CDR2 YFSETQ, per germline. In DNA form, the CDR3 reads TGCGCCAGCAGCTTGGCCAAAGAGACCCAGTACTTC. This encodes CASSLAKETQYF. Together with reference TRBV5-1 and TRBJ2-5, the CDR3 gives the full variable domain: KAGVTQTPRYLIKTRGQQVTLSCSPISGHRSVSWYQQTPGQGLQFLFEYFSETQRNKGNFPGRFSGRQFSNSRSEMNVSTLELGDSALYLCASSLAKETQYFGPGTRLLVL.